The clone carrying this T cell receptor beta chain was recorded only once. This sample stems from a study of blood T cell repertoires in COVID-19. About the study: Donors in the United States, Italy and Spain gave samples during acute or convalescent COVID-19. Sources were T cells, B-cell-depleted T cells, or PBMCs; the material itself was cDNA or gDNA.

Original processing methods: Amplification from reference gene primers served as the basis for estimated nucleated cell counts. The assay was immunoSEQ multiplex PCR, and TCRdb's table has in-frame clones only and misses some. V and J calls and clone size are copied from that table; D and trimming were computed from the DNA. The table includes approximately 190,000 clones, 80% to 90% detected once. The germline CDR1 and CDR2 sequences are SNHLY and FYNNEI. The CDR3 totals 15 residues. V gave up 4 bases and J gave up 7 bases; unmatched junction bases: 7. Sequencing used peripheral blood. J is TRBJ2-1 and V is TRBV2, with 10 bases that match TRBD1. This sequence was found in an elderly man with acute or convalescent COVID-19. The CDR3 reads CASSAPGTGENEQFF. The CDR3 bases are TGTGCCAGCAGTGCGCCCGGGACAGGGGAAAATGAGCAGTTCTTC.